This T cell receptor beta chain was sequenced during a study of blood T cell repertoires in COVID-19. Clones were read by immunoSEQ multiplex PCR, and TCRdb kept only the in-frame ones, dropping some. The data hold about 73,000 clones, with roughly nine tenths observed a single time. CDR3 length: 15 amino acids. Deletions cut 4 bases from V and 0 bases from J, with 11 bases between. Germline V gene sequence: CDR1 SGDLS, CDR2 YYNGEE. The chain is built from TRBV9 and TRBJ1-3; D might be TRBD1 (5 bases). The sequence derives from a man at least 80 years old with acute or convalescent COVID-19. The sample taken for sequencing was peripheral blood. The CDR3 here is CASSQWGVSGNTIYF. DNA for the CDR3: TGTGCCAGCAGCCAGTGGGGGGTCTCTGGAAACACCATATATTTT.